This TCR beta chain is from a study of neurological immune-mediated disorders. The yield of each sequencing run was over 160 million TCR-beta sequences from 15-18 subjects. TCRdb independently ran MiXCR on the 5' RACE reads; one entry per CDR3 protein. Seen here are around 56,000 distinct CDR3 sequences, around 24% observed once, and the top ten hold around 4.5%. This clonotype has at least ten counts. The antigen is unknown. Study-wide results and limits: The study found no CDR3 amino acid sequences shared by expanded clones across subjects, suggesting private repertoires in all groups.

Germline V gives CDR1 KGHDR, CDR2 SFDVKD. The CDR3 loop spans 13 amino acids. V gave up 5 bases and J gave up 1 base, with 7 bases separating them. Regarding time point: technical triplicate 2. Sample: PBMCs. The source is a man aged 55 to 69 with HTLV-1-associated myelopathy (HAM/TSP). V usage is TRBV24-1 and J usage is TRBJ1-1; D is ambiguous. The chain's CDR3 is CATSGRENTEAFF. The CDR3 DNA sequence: TGTGCCACCAGTGGGAGGGAGAACACTGAAGCTTTCTTT.